This T cell receptor (beta chain) was sequenced during a study of response to subunit inactivated influenza vaccine. General study results and limits: New T cells are recruited in small numbers by each seasonal influenza vaccination, according to the authors' suggestion.

TCRdb re-analysed the RT-PCR reads in MiXCR, keeping a single row per CDR3 protein. The table includes more than 600,000 distinct CDR3 sequences, approximately 17% detected once. This clonotype was recorded many times. Its specificity is unknown. Germline values: CDR1 SQVTM, CDR2 ANQGSEA. The length of the CDR3 is 10 residues. V was shortened by 7 bases and J by 16 bases, with 17 bases between the two germline ends. This TCR derives from a man aged 50-60 years who received an inactivated influenza vaccine. This sequence joins TRBV29-1 and TRBJ2-1, with D perhaps assigned TRBD1 or TRBD2 (5 bases each). The starting material was PBMCs from blood, obtained 4 to 6 days after vaccination. CDR3 nucleotides: TGCAGCGCCTACGGGACCCCCCCTTTCTTC. Translating gives CSAYGTPPFF.